The T cell receptor beta chain under discussion was sequenced for a study of OX40 agonist ivuxolimab in advanced cancers. As for the study in general: Patients in dose escalation had liver, melanoma, kidney or head and neck cancers.

Study-wide findings and caveats: Circulating CD4+ and CD8+ T cells showed clonal expansion by week 6 at 0.1 to 3.0 mg/kg. Among T cells, CD8+ cells averaged more expanded clones than CD4+ cells.

Germline V CDR1 and CDR2: KGHSH, LQKENI. V lost 6 bases and J lost 1, with 14 bases in between. CDR3 length: 15 residues. To note about this clone: The antigen is undetermined.

Method: immunoSEQ multiplex PCR; TCRdb's copy keeps in-frame clones and lacks some. The sample records over 60,000 clones, 70% to 90% being singletons. It was autoimmune disease history or systemic immunosuppression that excluded patients. This chain links TRBV18 with TRBJ2-3, with D perhaps TRBD1 (5 bases). This receptor was identified in an adult with an advanced solid tumor such as melanoma, head and neck, liver or kidney cancer. Here the sequenced sample was CD4+ or CD8+ T cells sorted from blood, taken in a trial of the OX40 agonist ivuxolimab. The DNA for the CDR3 is TGTGCCAGCTCCCCCGTCCAGGGTGGCACAGATACGCAGTATTTT. It specifies CASSPVQGGTDTQYF.